The 8 T cell receptor beta chains in this list originate from one sample, sequenced in a study of blood T cell repertoires in COVID-19. Using immunoSEQ multiplex PCR, the repertoire was profiled, and TCRdb retains in-frame clones only, with some absent. The sample yields hundreds of thousands of clones, approximately 90% seen once. Source material: peripheral blood. These receptors all stem from a woman between 18 and 30 years old with acute or convalescent COVID-19.

The J gene is TRBJ2-2, the V gene TRBV24-1; no firm D call. The germline V gene has CDR1 KGHDR and CDR2 SFDVKD. This CDR3 contains 13 residues. The germline V and J ends were trimmed by 5 bases and 6 bases, with 9 bases remaining between them. The CDR3 here is CATSVRGAGELFF. CDR3 DNA sequence: TGTGCCACCAGTGTTAGAGGCGCCGGGGAGCTGTTTTTT.

The chain recombines TRBV28 with TRBJ1-2; D gene ambiguous. The ends were cut back, 5 bases at V and 5 bases at J, with 12 bases in the middle. Germline V gene lookup returns CDR1 MDHEN and CDR2 SYDVKM. The CDR3 consists of 13 residues. This chain's CDR3 is CASSGPGGYGYTF. In DNA form, the CDR3 reads TGTGCCAGCAGTGGCCCTGGAGGTTATGGCTACACCTTC.

This rearrangement joins TRBV12-5 to TRBJ2-7; D gene ambiguous. Germline CDR1 is LGHNT and CDR2 is FRNRAP. The CDR3 is 15 residues long. Trimming took off 4 bases at V and 2 bases at J, with 15 bases between the two ends. This CDR3 reads CASGSRFFYPYEQYF. The CDR3 nucleotides read TGTGCTAGTGGTTCCAGGTTTTTTTATCCCTACGAGCAGTACTTC.

This CDR3 is CASSHLNTRNTIYF. CDR3 bases: TGTGCCAGCAGCCACTTGAACACCCGAAACACCATATATTTT. This chain uses TRBV3-1 (or the pseudogene TRBV3-2) with TRBJ1-3; no firm D call. CDR3 length: 14 residues. Per the germline V gene, CDR1 is LGHDT and CDR2 is YNNKEL (reference sequence). Trimming cost V 3 bases and J 5 bases, with 11 bases left between them.

J is TRBJ1-2 and V is TRBV4-3; 7 bases map to TRBD1. CDR1 and CDR2 from the germline V gene are LGHNA and YSLEER. The CDR3 runs to 16 residues. With 1 base clipped from V and 3 bases from J, the junction kept 8 bases outside the gene matches. CDR3 nucleotides: TGCGCCAGCAGCCAAGCCGAGGGACAGTTGGACTATGGCTACACCTTC. This encodes CASSQAEGQLDYGYTF.

The count of this clone is one. Within the sample, other DNA sequences also encode this same CDR3. This chain joins TRBV9 and TRBJ2-3, with a tentative D call TRBD2 (5 bases). Germline V lookup: CDR1 SGDLS, CDR2 YYNGEE. V was trimmed by 3 bases and J by 0 bases, leaving 8 bases between them. This CDR3 comprises 14 residues. For the CDR3, the DNA is TGTGCCAGCAGCGCTCCGGGAAGCACAGATACGCAGTATTTT. It translates to CASSAPGSTDTQYF.

The chain has TRBV7-2 and TRBJ1-1, with a possible D match to TRBD1 (5 bases). Trimming removed 2 bases at V and 4 bases at J, with 17 bases between. CDR3 size: 16 residues. CDR1 is SGHTA and CDR2 is FQGNSA in the germline V gene. The CDR3 protein is CASSLTAGSRGTEAFF. CDR3 DNA sequence: TGTGCCAGCAGCTTAACCGCGGGGTCAAGGGGCACTGAAGCTTTCTTT.

The genes are TRBV5-1 and TRBJ2-5, with D possibly being TRBD2 (6 bases). CDR1 and CDR2 (germline): SGHRS, YFSETQ. V lost 0 bases to trimming and J lost 4 bases, with 7 bases between them. The CDR3 is 13 residues long. The CDR3 loop is CASSLGGIETQYF. The CDR3 DNA reads as TGCGCCAGCAGCTTGGGCGGGATAGAGACCCAGTACTTC.